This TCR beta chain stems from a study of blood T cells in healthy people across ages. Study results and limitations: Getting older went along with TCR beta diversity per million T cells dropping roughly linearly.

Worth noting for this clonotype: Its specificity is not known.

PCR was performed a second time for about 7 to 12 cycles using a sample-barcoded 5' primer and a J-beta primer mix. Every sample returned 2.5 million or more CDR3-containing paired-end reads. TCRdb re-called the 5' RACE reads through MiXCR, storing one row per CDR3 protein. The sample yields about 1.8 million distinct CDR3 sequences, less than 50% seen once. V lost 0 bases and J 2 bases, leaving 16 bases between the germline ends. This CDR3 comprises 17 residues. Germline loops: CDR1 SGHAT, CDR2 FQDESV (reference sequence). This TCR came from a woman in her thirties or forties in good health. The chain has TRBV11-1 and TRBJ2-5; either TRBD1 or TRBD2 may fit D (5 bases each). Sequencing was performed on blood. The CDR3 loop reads CASSLAGTLGAQETQYF. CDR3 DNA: TGTGCCAGCAGCTTAGCGGGGACCCTAGGGGCACAAGAGACCCAGTACTTC.